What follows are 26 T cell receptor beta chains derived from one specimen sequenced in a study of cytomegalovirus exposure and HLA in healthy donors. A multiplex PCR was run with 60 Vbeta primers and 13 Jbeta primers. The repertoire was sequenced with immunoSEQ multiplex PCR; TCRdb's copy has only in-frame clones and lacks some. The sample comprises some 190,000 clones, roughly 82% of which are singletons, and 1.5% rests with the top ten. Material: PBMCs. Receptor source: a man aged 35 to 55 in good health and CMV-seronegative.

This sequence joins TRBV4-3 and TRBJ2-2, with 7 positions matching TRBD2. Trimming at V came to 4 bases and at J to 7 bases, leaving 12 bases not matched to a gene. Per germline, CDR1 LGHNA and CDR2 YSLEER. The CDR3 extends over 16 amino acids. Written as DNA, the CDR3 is TGCGCCAGCAGCCCTCGAGCGGGATGGGTGGGCGGGGAGCTGTTTTTT. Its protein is CASSPRAGWVGGELFF.

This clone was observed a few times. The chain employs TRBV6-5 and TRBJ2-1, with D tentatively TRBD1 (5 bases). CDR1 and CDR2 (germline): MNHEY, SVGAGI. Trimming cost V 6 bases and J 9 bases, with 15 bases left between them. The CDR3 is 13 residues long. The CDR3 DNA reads TGTGCCAGCAGCCCCACCCCCCAGGGTGAGCAGTTCTTC. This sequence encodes CASSPTPQGEQFF.

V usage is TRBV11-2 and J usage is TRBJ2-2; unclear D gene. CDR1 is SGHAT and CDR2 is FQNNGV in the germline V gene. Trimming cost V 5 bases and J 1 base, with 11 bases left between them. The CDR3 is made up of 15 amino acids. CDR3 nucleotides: TGTGCCAGCAGCCCCACTACCTTGAACACCGGGGAGCTGTTTTTT. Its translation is CASSPTTLNTGELFF.

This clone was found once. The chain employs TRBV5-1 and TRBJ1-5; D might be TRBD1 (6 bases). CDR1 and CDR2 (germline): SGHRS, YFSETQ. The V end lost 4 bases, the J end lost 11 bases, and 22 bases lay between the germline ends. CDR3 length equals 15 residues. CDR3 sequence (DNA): TGCGCCAGCAGCGAGGACGGGACACCGGTTGAGGCCCAGCATTTT. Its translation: CASSEDGTPVEAQHF. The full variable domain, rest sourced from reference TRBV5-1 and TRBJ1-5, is KAGVTQTPRYLIKTRGQQVTLSCSPISGHRSVSWYQQTPGQGLQFLFEYFSETQRNKGNFPGRFSGRQFSNSRSEMNVSTLELGDSALYLCASSEDGTPVEAQHFGDGTRLSIL.

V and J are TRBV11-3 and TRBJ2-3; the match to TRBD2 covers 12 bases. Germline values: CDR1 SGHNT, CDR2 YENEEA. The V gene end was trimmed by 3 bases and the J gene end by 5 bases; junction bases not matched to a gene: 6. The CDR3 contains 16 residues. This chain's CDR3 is CASSFPSGGAKDTQYF. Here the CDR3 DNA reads TGTGCCAGCAGCTTCCCTAGCGGGGGGGCAAAAGATACGCAGTATTTT. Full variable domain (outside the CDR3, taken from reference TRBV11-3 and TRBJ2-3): EAGVVQSPRYKIIEKKQPVAFWCNPISGHNTLYWYLQNLGQGPELLIRYENEEAVDDSQLPKDRFSAERLKGVDSTLKIQPAELGDSAVYLCASSFPSGGAKDTQYFGPGTRLTVL.

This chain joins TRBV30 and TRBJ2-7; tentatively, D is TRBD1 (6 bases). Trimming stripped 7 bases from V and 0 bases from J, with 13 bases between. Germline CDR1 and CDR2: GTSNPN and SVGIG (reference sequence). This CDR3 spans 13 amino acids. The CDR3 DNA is TGTGCCTTGAAAGGGGGAGACTCCTACGAGCAGTACTTC. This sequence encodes CALKGGDSYEQYF.

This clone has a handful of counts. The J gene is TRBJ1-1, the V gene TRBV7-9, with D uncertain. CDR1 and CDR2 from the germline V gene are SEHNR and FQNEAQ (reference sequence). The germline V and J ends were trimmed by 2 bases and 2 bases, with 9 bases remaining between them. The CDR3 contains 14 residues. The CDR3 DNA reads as TGTGCCAGCAGCTTACAGACAATTAACACTGAAGCTTTCTTT. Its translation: CASSLQTINTEAFF.

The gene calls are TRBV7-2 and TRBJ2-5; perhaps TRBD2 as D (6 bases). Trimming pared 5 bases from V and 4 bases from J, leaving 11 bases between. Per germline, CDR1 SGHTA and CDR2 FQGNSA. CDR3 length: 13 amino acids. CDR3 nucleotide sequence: TGTGCCAGCAGCCCTGGGCGGGGAGAGACCCAGTACTTC. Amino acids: CASSPGRGETQYF.

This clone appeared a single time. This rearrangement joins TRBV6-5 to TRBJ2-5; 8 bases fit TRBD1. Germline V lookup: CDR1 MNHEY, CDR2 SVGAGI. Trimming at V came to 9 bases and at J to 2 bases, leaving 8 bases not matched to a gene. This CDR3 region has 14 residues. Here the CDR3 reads CASRGQGGQETQYF. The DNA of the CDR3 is TGTGCCAGTCGCGGACAGGGAGGACAAGAGACCCAGTACTTC.

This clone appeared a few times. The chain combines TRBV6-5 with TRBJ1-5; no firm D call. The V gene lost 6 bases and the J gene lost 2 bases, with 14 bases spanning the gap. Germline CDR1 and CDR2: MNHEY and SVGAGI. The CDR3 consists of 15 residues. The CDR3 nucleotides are TGTGCCAGCAGCCCCGGGGTTCTGGGCAATCAGCCCCAGCATTTT. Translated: CASSPGVLGNQPQHF.

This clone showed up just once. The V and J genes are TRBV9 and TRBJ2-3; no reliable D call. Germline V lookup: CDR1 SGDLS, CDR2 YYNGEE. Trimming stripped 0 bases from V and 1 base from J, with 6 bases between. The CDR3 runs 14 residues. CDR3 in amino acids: CASSVGLRTDTQYF. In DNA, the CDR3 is TGTGCCAGCAGCGTAGGTCTCCGCACAGATACGCAGTATTTT.

Here the CDR3 DNA reads TGTGCCAGCAGCTTCTGGACAGGGTACCATGAGCAGTTCTTC. Encoded protein: CASSFWTGYHEQFF. The V and J genes are TRBV5-6 and TRBJ2-1; 8 nucleotides agree with TRBD1. CDR1 and CDR2 from the germline V gene are SGHDT and YYEEEE. This CDR3 contains 14 residues. V was pared by 2 bases and J by 8 bases, with 6 bases of the junction left unmatched.

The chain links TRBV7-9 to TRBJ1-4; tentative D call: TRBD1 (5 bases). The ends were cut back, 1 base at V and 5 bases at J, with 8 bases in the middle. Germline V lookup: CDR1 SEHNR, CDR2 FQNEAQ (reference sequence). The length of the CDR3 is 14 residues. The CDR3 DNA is TGTGCCAGCAGCTTAGGGGGCATAAATGAAAAACTGTTTTTT. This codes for CASSLGGINEKLFF.

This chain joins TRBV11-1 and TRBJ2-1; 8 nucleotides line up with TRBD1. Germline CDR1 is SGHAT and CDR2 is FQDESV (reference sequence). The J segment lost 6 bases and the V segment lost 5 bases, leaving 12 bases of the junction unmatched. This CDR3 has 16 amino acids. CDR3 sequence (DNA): TGTGCCAGCAGCCAAAGGACGACAGGGGTTACCAATGAGCAGTTCTTC. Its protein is CASSQRTTGVTNEQFF.

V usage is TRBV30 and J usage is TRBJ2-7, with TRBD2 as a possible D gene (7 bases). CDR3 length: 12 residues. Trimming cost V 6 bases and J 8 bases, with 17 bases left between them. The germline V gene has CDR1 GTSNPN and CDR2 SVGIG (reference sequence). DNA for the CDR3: TGTGCCTGCCCCAGAGGGGGGGGCAAGCAGTACTTC. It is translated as CACPRGGGKQYF.

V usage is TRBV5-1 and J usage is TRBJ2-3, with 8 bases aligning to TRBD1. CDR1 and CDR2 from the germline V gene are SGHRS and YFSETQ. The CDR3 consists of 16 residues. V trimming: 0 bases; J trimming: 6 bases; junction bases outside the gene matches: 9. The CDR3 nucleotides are TGCGCCAGCAGCTTGGCCGGGCAGGGGGCGGCGGATACGCAGTATTTT. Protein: CASSLAGQGAADTQYF.

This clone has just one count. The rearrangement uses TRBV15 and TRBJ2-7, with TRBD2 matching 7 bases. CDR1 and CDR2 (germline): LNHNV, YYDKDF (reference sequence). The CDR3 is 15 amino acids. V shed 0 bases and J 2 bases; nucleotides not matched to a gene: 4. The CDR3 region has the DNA TGTGCCACCAGCAGAGAGGTGGGGGGGACCTACGAGCAGTACTTC. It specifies CATSREVGGTYEQYF.

Here the CDR3 reads CASSKTGALGVETQYF. CDR3 sequence (DNA): TGTGCCAGCAGCAAAACAGGGGCCCTGGGTGTTGAGACCCAGTACTTC. V is TRBV4-2 and J is TRBJ2-5; TRBD1 aligns across 7 bases. The CDR3 extends over 16 amino acids. Germline CDR1 and CDR2: LGHNA and YNFKEQ. With V trimmed by 5 bases and J by 5 bases, 14 bases remained unmatched.

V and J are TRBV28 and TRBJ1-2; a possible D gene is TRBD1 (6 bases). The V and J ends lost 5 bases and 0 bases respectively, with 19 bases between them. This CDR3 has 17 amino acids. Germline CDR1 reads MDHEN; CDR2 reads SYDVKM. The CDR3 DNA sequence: TGTGCCAGCAGTCCCGGGGGGGCGAACGCACCTAACTATGGCTACACCTTC. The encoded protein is CASSPGGANAPNYGYTF.

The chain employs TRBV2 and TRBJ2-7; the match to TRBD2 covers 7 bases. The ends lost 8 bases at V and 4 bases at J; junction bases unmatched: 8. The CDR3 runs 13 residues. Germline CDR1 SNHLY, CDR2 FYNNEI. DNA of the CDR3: TGTGCCAGCCTTCAGGGAGCGGGGTACGAGCAGTACTTC. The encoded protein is CASLQGAGYEQYF.

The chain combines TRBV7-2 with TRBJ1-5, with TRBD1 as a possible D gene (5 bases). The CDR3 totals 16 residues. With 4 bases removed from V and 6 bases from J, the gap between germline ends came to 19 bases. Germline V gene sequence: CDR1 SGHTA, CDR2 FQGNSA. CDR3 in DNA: TGTGCCAGCAGCTACAATCAGGGAACGTCGCCTCAGCCCCAGCATTTT. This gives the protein CASSYNQGTSPQPQHF.

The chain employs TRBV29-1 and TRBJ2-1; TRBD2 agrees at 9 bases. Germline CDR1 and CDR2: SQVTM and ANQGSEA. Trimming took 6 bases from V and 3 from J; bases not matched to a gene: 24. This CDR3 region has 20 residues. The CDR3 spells CSVDFLAGAGGVMGYNEQFF. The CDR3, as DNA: TGCAGCGTGGACTTCTTAGCGGGAGCAGGAGGCGTTATGGGCTACAATGAGCAGTTCTTC.

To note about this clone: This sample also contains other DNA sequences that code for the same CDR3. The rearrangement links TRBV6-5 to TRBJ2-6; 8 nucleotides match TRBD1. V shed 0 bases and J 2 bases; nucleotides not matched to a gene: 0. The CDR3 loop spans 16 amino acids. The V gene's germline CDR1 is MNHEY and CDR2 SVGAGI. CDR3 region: CASSYSQGAGANVLTF. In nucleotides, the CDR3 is TGTGCCAGCAGTTACTCACAGGGGGCTGGGGCCAACGTCCTGACTTTC.

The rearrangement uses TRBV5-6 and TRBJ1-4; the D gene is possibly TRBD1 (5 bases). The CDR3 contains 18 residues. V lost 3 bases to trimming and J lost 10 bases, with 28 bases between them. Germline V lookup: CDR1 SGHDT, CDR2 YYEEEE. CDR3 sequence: CASSWPLKDSPPIGKLFF. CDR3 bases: TGTGCCAGCAGCTGGCCGCTGAAAGACAGCCCCCCTATCGGAAAACTGTTTTTT.

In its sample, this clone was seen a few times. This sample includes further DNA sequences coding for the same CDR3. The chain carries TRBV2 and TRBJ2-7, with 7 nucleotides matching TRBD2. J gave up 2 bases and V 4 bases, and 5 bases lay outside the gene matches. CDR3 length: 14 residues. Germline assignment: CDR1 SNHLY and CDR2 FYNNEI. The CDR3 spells CASSVASGTYEQYF. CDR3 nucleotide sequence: TGTGCCAGCAGTGTTGCTAGCGGAACCTACGAGCAGTACTTC.

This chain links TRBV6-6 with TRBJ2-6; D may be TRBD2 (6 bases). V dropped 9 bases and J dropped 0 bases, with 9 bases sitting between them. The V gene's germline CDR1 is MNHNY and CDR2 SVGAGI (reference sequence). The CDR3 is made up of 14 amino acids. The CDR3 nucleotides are TGTGCCAGTGGGGGGATCTCTGGGGCCAACGTCCTGACTTTC. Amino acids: CASGGISGANVLTF.